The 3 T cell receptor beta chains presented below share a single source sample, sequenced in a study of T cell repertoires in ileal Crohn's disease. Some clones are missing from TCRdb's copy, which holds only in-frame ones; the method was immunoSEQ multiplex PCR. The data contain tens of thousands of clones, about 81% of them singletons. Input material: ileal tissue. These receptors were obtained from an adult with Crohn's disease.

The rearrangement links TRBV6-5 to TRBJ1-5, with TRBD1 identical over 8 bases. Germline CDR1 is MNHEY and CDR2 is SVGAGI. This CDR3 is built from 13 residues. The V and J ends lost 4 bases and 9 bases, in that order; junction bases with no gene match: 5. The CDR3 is CASSLGTGRPQHF. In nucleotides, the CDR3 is TGTGCCAGCAGTTTAGGGACAGGTCGGCCCCAGCATTTT.

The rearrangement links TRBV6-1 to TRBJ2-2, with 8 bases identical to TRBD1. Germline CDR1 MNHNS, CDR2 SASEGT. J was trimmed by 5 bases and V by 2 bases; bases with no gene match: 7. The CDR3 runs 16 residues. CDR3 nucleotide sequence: TGTGCCAGCAGTGAACGGGCCAGGGGGCAAACCGGGGAGCTGTTTTTT. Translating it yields CASSERARGQTGELFF.

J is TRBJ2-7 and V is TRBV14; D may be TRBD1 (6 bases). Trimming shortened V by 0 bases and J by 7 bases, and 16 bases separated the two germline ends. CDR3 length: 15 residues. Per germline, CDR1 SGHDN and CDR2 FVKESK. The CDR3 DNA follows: TGTGCCAGCAGCCAAGACAGGGGCCTGTGGGGGGAGCAGTACTTC. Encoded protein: CASSQDRGLWGEQYF.